The 28 T cell receptor beta chains below were found in one sample sequenced in a study of T cells in tuberculosis. Assay: immunoSEQ multiplex PCR; the TCRdb copy retains only in-frame clones and omits some. Found here are 70,000 to 95,000 clones, roughly 88% of them singletons; the top ten hold around 2%. Thawed, overnight-rested PBMC were stained with GMM-loaded CD1B tetramer, viability dye and anti-CD3, then sorted. The CD1B tetramers carried C32 glucose monomycolate purified from Rhodococcus equi. The material sequenced was CD1b-GMM tetramer-negative cells sorted from PBMCs. The receptors stem from an adult woman with latent tuberculosis.

The V gene is TRBV5-4, the J gene TRBJ2-7; D remains ambiguous. V lost 2 bases, J lost 4 bases, and 16 bases lay in between. The CDR3 spans 15 residues. Germline V gene lookup returns CDR1 SGHNT and CDR2 YYREEE (reference sequence). CDR3 loop: CASSFQATGGYEQYF. CDR3 DNA sequence: TGTGCCAGCAGCTTCCAGGCCACCGGTGGTTACGAGCAGTACTTC.

V is TRBV19 and J is TRBJ1-1; perhaps TRBD1 as D (6 bases). The V end lost 6 bases, the J end lost 1 base, and 12 bases lay between the germline ends. The germline CDR1 and CDR2 sequences are LNHDA and SQIVND (reference sequence). There are 14 residues in the CDR3. The CDR3 spells CASRGTSWNTEAFF. The CDR3 region has the DNA TGTGCCAGTAGGGGGACAAGTTGGAACACTGAAGCTTTCTTT.

The chain employs TRBV10-3 and TRBJ1-2, with a tentative D call TRBD1 (6 bases). The CDR3 is 13 residues long. Trimming cost V 10 bases and J 0 bases, with 12 bases left between them. The germline gives CDR1 ENHRY, CDR2 SYGVKD. The CDR3 reads CATRTDTNYGYTF. Here the CDR3 DNA reads TGTGCCACCCGGACAGATACTAACTATGGCTACACCTTC.

The V and J genes are TRBV9 and TRBJ1-5, with a possible D match to TRBD1 (5 bases). Germline-derived CDR1 and CDR2 are SGDLS and YYNGEE. V lost 4 bases, J lost 3 bases, and 11 bases lay in between. The CDR3 runs to 14 residues. CDR3 residues: CASSLGANNQPQHF. The CDR3 DNA reads TGTGCCAGCAGCCTAGGGGCGAACAATCAGCCCCAGCATTTT.

V usage is TRBV2 and J usage is TRBJ2-1, with 8 bases fitting TRBD1. Unmatched junction bases numbered 15, after V lost 7 bases and J lost 10 bases. The CDR3 runs to 15 residues. CDR1 is SNHLY, CDR2 FYNNEI, per germline. The chain's CDR3 is CASTLGQGRVGEQFF. The CDR3 nucleotides read TGTGCCAGCACCCTTGGACAGGGTCGAGTGGGCGAGCAGTTCTTC.

The chain combines TRBV4-1 with TRBJ2-2, with D possibly matching TRBD2 (6 bases). CDR3 size: 15 residues. Germline CDR1 reads MGHRA; CDR2 reads YSYEKL. Trimming stripped 0 bases from V and 5 bases from J, with 10 bases between. CDR3 in DNA: TGCGCCAGCAGCCAAGATAGGGCGGGAACCGGGGAGCTGTTTTTT. The encoded protein is CASSQDRAGTGELFF.

V gene TRBV7-2 combines with J gene TRBJ2-7, with 9 bases lining up with TRBD2. With 5 bases clipped from V and 2 bases from J, the junction kept 10 bases outside the gene matches. The CDR3 runs to 16 residues. Germline lookup yields CDR1 SGHTA and CDR2 FQGNSA. CDR3 loop: CASSARKAGGTYEQYF. Here the CDR3 DNA reads TGTGCCAGCAGCGCCAGGAAGGCGGGGGGGACCTACGAGCAGTACTTC.

The V and J genes are TRBV28 and TRBJ1-5; 9 bases agree with TRBD1. The junction had 6 bases not matched to a gene; V was cut back by 6 bases and J by 6 bases. This CDR3 has 14 residues. Germline V CDR1 and CDR2: MDHEN, SYDVKM. The CDR3 nucleotides are TGTGCCAGCAGAACAGGGGGCGCCGGTCAGCCCCAGCATTTT. As protein: CASRTGGAGQPQHF.

The V and J genes are TRBV5-5 and TRBJ1-2; D gene ambiguous. Deletions cut 1 base from V and 5 bases from J, with 9 bases between. Germline loops: CDR1 SGHKS, CDR2 YYEKEE (reference sequence). The length of the CDR3 is 13 residues. CDR3 region: CASSLPLTYGYTF. CDR3 DNA: TGTGCCAGCAGCTTGCCCCTGACTTATGGCTACACCTTC. The whole variable domain, remainder taken from reference TRBV5-5 and TRBJ1-2, is DAGVTQSPTHLIKTRGQQVTLRCSPISGHKSVSWYQQVLGQGPQFIFQYYEKEERGRGNFPDRFSARQFPNYSSELNVNALLLGDSALYLCASSLPLTYGYTFGSGTRLTVV.

This sequence joins TRBV13 and TRBJ2-1; possibly TRBD1 for D (6 bases). Trimming cost V 2 bases and J 0 bases, with 14 bases left between them. Germline-derived CDR1 and CDR2 are PRHDT and FYEKMQ (reference sequence). This CDR3 contains 17 residues. CDR3 DNA sequence: TGTGCCAGCAGCTTAACAGGGTGGGGGAGCTCCTACAATGAGCAGTTCTTC. Translated, it gives CASSLTGWGSSYNEQFF. Supplemented by reference TRBV13 and TRBJ2-1, the full variable domain reads AAGVIQSPRHLIKEKRETATLKCYPIPRHDTVYWYQQGPGQDPQFLISFYEKMQSDKGSIPDRFSAQQFSDYHSELNMSSLELGDSALYFCASSLTGWGSSYNEQFFGPGTRLTVL.

This clone was observed once. In nucleotides, the CDR3 is TGTGCCACCAGCAGGGTCGGGGGGGGTGACGAGCAGTACTTC. The encoded protein is CATSRVGGGDEQYF. The chain couples TRBV15 to TRBJ2-7; 8 nucleotides line up with TRBD2. The CDR3 spans 14 residues. The germline CDR1 and CDR2 sequences are LNHNV and YYDKDF (reference sequence). The J segment lost 5 bases and the V segment lost 3 bases, leaving 6 bases of the junction unmatched.

This clone was detected only a few times. The chain is built from TRBV5-4 and TRBJ2-7; a possible D gene is TRBD2 (6 bases). This CDR3 has 13 residues. V gave up 6 bases and J gave up 7 bases, with 17 bases separating them. The V gene's germline CDR1 is SGHNT and CDR2 YYREEE (reference sequence). DNA for the CDR3: TGTGCCAGCACCACAGCGGGCCGGTGGGAGCAGTACTTC. Its translation: CASTTAGRWEQYF.

This chain links TRBV21-1 with TRBJ2-1; the table assigns TRBD1, which was not confirmed against the DNA. TRBV21-1 constitutes a pseudogene. This CDR3 is built from 15 residues. The CDR3 here is CASRNRVGTYNEQFF. The CDR3 DNA follows: TGTGCCAGCAGAAACAGGGTGGGGACCTACAATGAGCAGTTCTTC.

The chain has TRBV5-1 and TRBJ1-5, with D possibly matching TRBD1 (6 bases). There are 17 residues in the CDR3. Germline loops: CDR1 SGHRS, CDR2 YFSETQ. Trimming removed 0 bases from V and 3 bases from J, with 16 bases in between. The CDR3, as DNA: TGCGCCAGCAGCTTGGAAGGGGGGGGAATAAACAATCAGCCCCAGCATTTT. Translated: CASSLEGGGINNQPQHF.

CDR3 protein: CASSGQRYEQYF. CDR3 sequence (DNA): TGCGCCAGCAGCGGACAGCGGTACGAGCAGTACTTC. The V call is TRBV5-1, the J call TRBJ2-5; D may be TRBD1 (6 bases). The better agreement between TRBJ2-7 and the DNA end casts doubt on the J call. The germline V gene encodes CDR1 SGHRS and CDR2 YFSETQ. This CDR3 region has 12 residues.

The chain links TRBV11-2 to TRBJ1-1, with D tentatively TRBD1 (6 bases). V was trimmed by 5 bases and J by 1 base, leaving 14 bases between them. The CDR3 totals 15 residues. Germline-derived CDR1 and CDR2 are SGHAT and FQNNGV. The CDR3 spells CASSRPGQRNTEAFF. The CDR3 nucleotides read TGTGCCAGCAGCCGACCCGGACAGAGGAACACTGAAGCTTTCTTT.

The J gene is TRBJ1-1, the V gene TRBV30, with no clear D. With 2 bases removed from V and 1 base from J, the gap between germline ends came to 5 bases. Germline CDR1 GTSNPN, CDR2 SVGIG (reference sequence). This CDR3 spans 12 amino acids. CDR3 coding DNA: TGTGCCTGGAGTATCAGGAACACTGAAGCTTTCTTT. It yields the protein CAWSIRNTEAFF. The entire variable domain, with the rest obtained from reference TRBV30 and TRBJ1-1, is as follows: SQTIHQWPATLVQPVGSPLSLECTVEGTSNPNLYWYRQAAGRGLQLLFYSVGIGQISSEVPQNLSASRPQDRQFILSSKKLLLSDSGFYLCAWSIRNTEAFFGQGTRLTVV.

The gene calls are TRBV5-1 and TRBJ1-2; weak D call: TRBD1 (6 bases). Germline V CDR1 and CDR2: SGHRS, YFSETQ. This CDR3 comprises 19 residues. Trimming took 4 bases from V and 1 from J, leaving 26 bases between them. The CDR3: CASSPGQRSPQSINYGYTF. For the CDR3, the DNA is TGCGCCAGCAGCCCTGGACAGAGATCCCCTCAGTCAATTAACTATGGCTACACCTTC.

This clone appeared once. CDR3 in amino acids: CAIRDREGTNEKLFF. The CDR3 nucleotides are TGTGCCATCAGGGACAGGGAGGGGACTAATGAAAAACTGTTTTTT. This chain uses TRBV10-3 with TRBJ1-4, with TRBD1 matching 8 bases. The V gene's germline CDR1 is ENHRY and CDR2 SYGVKD. The CDR3 length is 15 residues. J gave up 2 bases and V 6 bases, and 5 bases lay outside the gene matches.

The V and J genes are TRBV7-2 and TRBJ1-2; D may be TRBD1 (5 bases). Trimming took off 6 bases at V and 4 bases at J, with 24 bases between the two ends. This CDR3 comprises 17 residues. The germline V gene has CDR1 SGHTA and CDR2 FQGNSA. The CDR3 DNA reads as TGTGCCAGCAGGGGCCTTATCCCTCCAAACGGGGGCTATGGCTACACCTTC. This translates into CASRGLIPPNGGYGYTF. Full variable domain (rest looked up from reference TRBV7-2 and TRBJ1-2): GAGVSQSPSNKVTEKGKDVELRCDPISGHTALYWYRQSLGQGLEFLIYFQGNSAPDKSGLPSDRFSAERTGGSVSTLTIQRTQQEDSAVYLCASRGLIPPNGGYGYTFGSGTRLTVV.

The CDR3 sequence is CASSDAAGGRYNEQFF. The CDR3 region has the DNA TGTGCCAGCAGTGACGCCGCGGGGGGTCGCTACAATGAGCAGTTCTTC. The chain combines TRBV6-4 with TRBJ2-1, with 8 bases aligning to TRBD2. CDR1 and CDR2 from the germline V gene are MRHNA and SNTAGT. The V gene end was trimmed by 2 bases and the J gene end by 3 bases; junction bases not matched to a gene: 6. The CDR3 is 16 amino acids.

The chain combines TRBV11-2 with TRBJ1-2; weak D call: TRBD1 (5 bases). The ends were cut back, 0 bases at V and 4 bases at J, with 9 bases in the middle. From germline, CDR1 is SGHAT and CDR2 FQNNGV. The length of the CDR3 is 14 residues. The CDR3: CASSLDGAAYGYTF. The DNA for the CDR3 is TGTGCCAGCAGCTTAGATGGGGCAGCCTATGGCTACACCTTC.

V usage is TRBV27 and J usage is TRBJ2-1; no clear D gene. This CDR3 is 14 amino acids long. Germline CDR1 reads MNHEY; CDR2 reads SMNVEV (reference sequence). V lost 0 bases to trimming and J lost 5 bases, with 8 bases between them. CDR3 DNA: TGTGCCAGCAGTTTATCGCGGCTCCACAATGAGCAGTTCTTC. Its protein is CASSLSRLHNEQFF.

The rearrangement uses TRBV15 and TRBJ2-3, with TRBD1 identical over 9 bases. V shed 0 bases, J shed 2 bases, and the junction held 6 bases outside the gene matches. Germline loops: CDR1 LNHNV, CDR2 YYDKDF (reference sequence). The CDR3 contains 17 residues. This CDR3 reads CATSRDQGQGVTDTQYF. The DNA for the CDR3 is TGTGCCACCAGCAGAGATCAGGGACAGGGCGTCACAGATACGCAGTATTTT.

The chain recombines TRBV2 with TRBJ1-2, with unresolved D. Germline V CDR1 and CDR2: SNHLY, FYNNEI. V gave up 7 bases and J gave up 3 bases, with 12 bases separating them. The CDR3 spans 13 residues. The CDR3 here is CASTKAGYYGYTF. The CDR3 region has the DNA TGTGCCAGCACGAAAGCGGGGTACTATGGCTACACCTTC.

The chain is built from TRBV19 and TRBJ1-1; TRBD1 matches 7 bases. The CDR3 is made up of 14 amino acids. The junction had 5 bases not matched to a gene; V was cut back by 6 bases and J by 1 base. Germline V gene lookup returns CDR1 LNHDA and CDR2 SQIVND (reference sequence). CDR3 loop: CASSHRGPNTEAFF. CDR3 DNA: TGTGCCAGTAGCCACAGGGGCCCGAACACTGAAGCTTTCTTT.

The rearrangement joins TRBV5-4 to TRBJ1-1, with 7 bases identical to TRBD1. The V segment lost 2 bases and the J segment 2 bases; nucleotides outside the gene matches: 6. Looked up from germline, CDR1 is SGHNT and CDR2 is YYREEE (reference sequence). There are 15 residues in the CDR3. The DNA of the CDR3 is TGTGCCAGCAGCTTCGGAGGGACAGCCAACACTGAAGCTTTCTTT. Translated: CASSFGGTANTEAFF.

The chain recombines TRBV6-1 with TRBJ1-1; the D gene is possibly TRBD1 (6 bases). The CDR3 has 14 amino acids. The germline CDR1 and CDR2 sequences are MNHNS and SASEGT. Trimming removed 4 bases at V and 2 bases at J, with 11 bases between. The CDR3 loop reads CASSVKGDNTEAFF. CDR3 DNA: TGTGCCAGCAGTGTTAAGGGGGATAACACTGAAGCTTTCTTT.